This note documents a single T cell receptor (beta chain) sequence. Original processing notes: From reference gene primer amplification, estimates of nucleated cell counts were derived. Only in-frame clones appear in the TCRdb table, and some are missing; sequencing was by immunoSEQ multiplex PCR. V, J and clone size reflect that table, while D and trimming were determined from the DNA. The sample contains tens of thousands of clones, about 86% of which appear only once. The record originates from a study of blood T cell repertoires in COVID-19. On the study more broadly: Collection of acute and convalescent COVID-19 samples took place in the United States, Italy and Spain. Sources were T cells, B-cell-depleted T cells, or PBMCs; the material itself was cDNA or gDNA.

Germline V lookup: CDR1 SQVTM, CDR2 ANQGSEA. V was cut by 5 bases and J by 0 bases, with 11 bases left in between. The CDR3 is made up of 14 amino acids. J is TRBJ2-1 and V is TRBV29-1; TRBD2 might be the D (6 bases). The specimen sequenced was peripheral blood. This sequence was found in a woman at least 80 years old with acute or convalescent COVID-19. CDR3 in amino acids: CSVKEGSSYNEQFF. The CDR3 region has the DNA TGCAGCGTTAAGGAGGGGAGCTCCTACAATGAGCAGTTCTTC.